A selection of T cell receptor beta chains follows, all from one sample in a study of blood T cells in healthy people across ages. One entry per CDR3 protein results from TCRdb running MiXCR on the 5' RACE reads. The sample has roughly 1,500,000 distinct CDR3 sequences; around 42% are singletons. Sample: blood. The receptors come from a woman aged 18-35 years in good health. Both conserved end residues are part of each CDR3. The order of the fields is J gene, clone size, V gene, D gene, CDR3 DNA, CDR3 protein. D genes are given only for firm matches. For some rows the clone size is stated as once, few or many, or as a class when expanded; others skip it.

J: TRBJ1-1; size: few; V: TRBV29-1; D: .; DNA: TGCAGCTCGGAAACTAACACTGAAGCTTTCTTT; CDR3: CSSETNTEAFF
J: TRBJ2-5; size: few; V: TRBV20-1; D: .; DNA: TGCAGTGCTAGAGAGCCGGGTTTAGAGACCCAGTACTTC; CDR3: CSAREPGLETQYF
J: TRBJ1-1; size: once; V: TRBV20-1; D: .; DNA: TGCAGTGCTAGTACGGTTTACACTGAAGCTTTCTTT; CDR3: CSASTVYTEAFF
J: TRBJ2-5; size: .; V: TRBV4-1; D: TRBD2; DNA: TGCGCCAGCAGCCAAGACGGGGCGGGAGCGAGGGAGACCCAGTACTTC; CDR3: CASSQDGAGARETQYF
J: TRBJ2-1; size: .; V: TRBV7-8; D: TRBD2; DNA: TGTGCCCGAGACAGGACTAGCGGGAACAATGAGCAGTTCTTC; CDR3: CARDRTSGNNEQFF
J: TRBJ2-1; size: few; V: TRBV20-1; D: .; DNA: TGCAGTGCTAGAGTGGGTGGCGAGGGACCTCGGAATGAGCAGTTCTTC; CDR3: CSARVGGEGPRNEQFF
J: TRBJ2-3; size: many; V: TRBV7-2; D: TRBD2; DNA: TGTGCCAGCAGATTACTAGCGGGATATACAGATACGCAGTATTTT; CDR3: CASRLLAGYTDTQYF
J: TRBJ2-7; size: many; V: TRBV20-1; D: .; DNA: TGCAGTGCTAGACTTACCCACACCTACGAGCAGTACTTC; CDR3: CSARLTHTYEQYF
J: TRBJ2-7; size: .; V: TRBV6-6; D: .; DNA: TGTGCCAGCAGCGGTGGGTTCAGCTCCTACGAGCAGTACTTC; CDR3: CASSGGFSSYEQYF
J: TRBJ1-5; size: few; V: TRBV20-1; D: .; DNA: TGCAGTGCTAGAGATCGGTGGGGGACACCTGAGCAGCCCCAGCATTTT; CDR3: CSARDRWGTPEQPQHF
J: TRBJ1-2; size: .; V: TRBV5-1; D: .; DNA: TGCGCCAGCAGCTTGGGGGGCCCGGCACGTAACTATGGCTACACCTTC; CDR3: CASSLGGPARNYGYTF
J: TRBJ2-3; size: few; V: TRBV4-2; D: .; DNA: TGTGCCAGCAGCCTCGGTCGCGGGGCCGACACAGATACGCAGTATTTT; CDR3: CASSLGRGADTDTQYF
J: TRBJ1-2; size: .; V: TRBV27; D: TRBD1; DNA: TGTGCCAGCAGCTATTATCCAGGGGGCGCGGATGGCTACACCTTC; CDR3: CASSYYPGGADGYTF
J: TRBJ2-3; size: .; V: TRBV4-2; D: .; DNA: TGTGCCAGCAGCCAAGTTCCGGGGCCCATTAGCACAGATACGCAGTATTTT; CDR3: CASSQVPGPISTDTQYF
J: TRBJ2-1; size: few; V: TRBV20-1; D: .; DNA: TGCAGTGCTTCGGACTCTCTCTCCTACAATGAGCAGTTCTTC; CDR3: CSASDSLSYNEQFF
J: TRBJ2-5; size: .; V: TRBV7-2; D: .; DNA: TGTGCCAGCAGCTTAGACCGGCAGGTTGGTGAGCAGTACTTC; CDR3: CASSLDRQVGEQYF
J: TRBJ2-7; size: few; V: TRBV10-3; D: .; DNA: TGTGCCATCAGTGTGAGGGCCTCCTACGAGCAGTACTTC; CDR3: CAISVRASYEQYF
J: TRBJ2-1; size: .; V: TRBV18; D: .; DNA: TGTGCCAGCTCCCAAGTACTAGGAGGGTCCTACAATGAGCAGTTCTTC; CDR3: CASSQVLGGSYNEQFF
J: TRBJ2-7; size: few; V: TRBV5-1; D: TRBD1; DNA: TGCGCCAGCACCCAGGACAGGGGGCTTACCTACGAGCAGTACTTC; CDR3: CASTQDRGLTYEQYF
J: TRBJ2-3; size: .; V: TRBV9; D: .; DNA: TGTGCCAGCAGCGTAGTCGGGGACGCCTCAGATACGCAGTATTTT; CDR3: CASSVVGDASDTQYF
J: TRBJ2-7; size: .; V: TRBV27; D: .; DNA: TGTGCCAGCATTGGTGGGGGTCAGGGCGTATACGAGCAGTACTTC; CDR3: CASIGGGQGVYEQYF
J: TRBJ2-7; size: .; V: TRBV6-5; D: .; DNA: TGTGCCAGCAGTTACACCCCGGGGTTAAGGTCCTACGAGCAGTACTTC; CDR3: CASSYTPGLRSYEQYF
J: TRBJ2-1; size: .; V: TRBV27; D: .; DNA: TGTGCCAGCTGGCCGGACAGTCCTGCCAATGAGCAGTTCTTC; CDR3: CASWPDSPANEQFF
J: TRBJ1-2; size: .; V: TRBV27; D: .; DNA: TGTGCCAGCAGTTCGGGACCGGGCCACTATGGCTACACCTTC; CDR3: CASSSGPGHYGYTF
J: TRBJ2-3; size: .; V: TRBV5-1; D: .; DNA: TGCGCCAGCAGCTGGCCGCTAGGCGGGGGCACAGATACGCAGTATTTT; CDR3: CASSWPLGGGTDTQYF
J: TRBJ2-3; size: .; V: TRBV10-3; D: TRBD2; DNA: TGTGCCATAACAAGCGGGGGGGTCACAGATACGCAGTATTTT; CDR3: CAITSGGVTDTQYF
J: TRBJ2-4; size: .; V: TRBV7-2; D: TRBD2; DNA: TGTGCCAGCAGCTTACTAGCGGGAGCCAAAAACATTCAGTACTTC; CDR3: CASSLLAGAKNIQYF
J: TRBJ2-1; size: .; V: TRBV10-3; D: TRBD2; DNA: TGTGCCATCAGTGAGCCCAAGGGGGGCGTAGCGGGAAGAAATGAGCAGTTCTTC; CDR3: CAISEPKGGVAGRNEQFF
J: TRBJ1-2; size: .; V: TRBV21-1; D: .; DNA: TGTGCCAGCAGCAGGGGACAGGAAAGAGGGGATGGCTACACCTTC; CDR3: CASSRGQERGDGYTF
J: TRBJ2-3; size: .; V: TRBV7-9; D: .; DNA: TGTGCCAGCGGATTGCCCGGGTCAGAGGCAGATACGCAGTATTTT; CDR3: CASGLPGSEADTQYF
J: TRBJ2-1; size: .; V: TRBV20-1; D: .; DNA: TGCAGTGCTCGACGCTACTTGTACGATGAGCAGTTCTTC; CDR3: CSARRYLYDEQFF
J: TRBJ1-2; size: few; V: TRBV18; D: .; DNA: TGTGCCAGCTCCCCCGACCTCGAAAAGGGCTACACCTTC; CDR3: CASSPDLEKGYTF
J: TRBJ1-1; size: few; V: TRBV25-1; D: .; DNA: TGTGCCAGCAGACCACAGGGTAACACTGAAGCTTTCTTT; CDR3: CASRPQGNTEAFF
J: TRBJ1-1; size: .; V: TRBV27; D: .; DNA: TGTGCCAGCAGACTAACAGGCCTAAGGGATATGAACACTGAAGCTTTCTTT; CDR3: CASRLTGLRDMNTEAFF
J: TRBJ1-2; size: few; V: TRBV7-2; D: .; DNA: TGTGCCAGCAGCGGACAACAGGGTAGTTATGGCTACACCTTC; CDR3: CASSGQQGSYGYTF
J: TRBJ1-1; size: few; V: TRBV27; D: TRBD1; DNA: TGTGCCAGCGGGGACAGGGAAGGCACTGAAGCTTTCTTT; CDR3: CASGDREGTEAFF